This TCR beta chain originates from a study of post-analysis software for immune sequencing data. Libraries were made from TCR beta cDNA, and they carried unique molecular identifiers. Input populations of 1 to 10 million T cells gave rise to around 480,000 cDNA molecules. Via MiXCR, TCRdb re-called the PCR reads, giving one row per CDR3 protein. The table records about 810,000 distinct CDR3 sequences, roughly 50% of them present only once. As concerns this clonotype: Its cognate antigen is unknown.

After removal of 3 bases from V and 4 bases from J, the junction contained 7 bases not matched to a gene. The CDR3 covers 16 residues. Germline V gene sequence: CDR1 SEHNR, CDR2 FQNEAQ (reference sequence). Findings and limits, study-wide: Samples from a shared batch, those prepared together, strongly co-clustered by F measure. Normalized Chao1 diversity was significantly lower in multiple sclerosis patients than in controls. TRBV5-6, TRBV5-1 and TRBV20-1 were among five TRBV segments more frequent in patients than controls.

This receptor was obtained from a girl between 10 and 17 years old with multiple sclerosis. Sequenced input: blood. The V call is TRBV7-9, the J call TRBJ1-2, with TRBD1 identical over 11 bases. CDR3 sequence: CASSFPGQGATYGYTF. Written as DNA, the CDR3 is TGTGCCAGCAGCTTTCCCGGACAGGGGGCGACCTATGGCTACACCTTC.